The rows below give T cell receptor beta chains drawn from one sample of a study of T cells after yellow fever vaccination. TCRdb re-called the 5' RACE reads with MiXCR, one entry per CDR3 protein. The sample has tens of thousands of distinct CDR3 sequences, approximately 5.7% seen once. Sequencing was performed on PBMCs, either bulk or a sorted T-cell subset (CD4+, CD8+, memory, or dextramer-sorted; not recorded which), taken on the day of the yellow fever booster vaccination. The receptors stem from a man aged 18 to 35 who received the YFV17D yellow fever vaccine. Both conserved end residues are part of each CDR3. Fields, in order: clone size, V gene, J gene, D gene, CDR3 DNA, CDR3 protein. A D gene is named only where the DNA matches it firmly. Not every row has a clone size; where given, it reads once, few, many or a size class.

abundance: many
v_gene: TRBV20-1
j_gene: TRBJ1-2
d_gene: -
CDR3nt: TGCAGTGCTAGGGAGGGGAACTATGGCTACACCTTC
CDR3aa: CSAREGNYGYTF

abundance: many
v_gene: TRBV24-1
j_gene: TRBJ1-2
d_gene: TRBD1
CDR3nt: TGTGCCACCAGTGATTCTACAGGGGCTGGCTACACCTTC
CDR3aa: CATSDSTGAGYTF

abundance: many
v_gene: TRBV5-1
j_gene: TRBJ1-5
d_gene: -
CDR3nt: TGCGCCAGCAGCTTCGGGCAGGGGAATCAGCCCCAGCATTTT
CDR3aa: CASSFGQGNQPQHF

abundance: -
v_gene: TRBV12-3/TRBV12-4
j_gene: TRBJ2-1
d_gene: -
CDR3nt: TGTGCCAGCAGTCCCAGAACTAGCGAGCAGTTCTTC
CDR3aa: CASSPRTSEQFF

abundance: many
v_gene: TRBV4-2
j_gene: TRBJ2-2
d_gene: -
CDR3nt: TGTGCCAGCAGCCAAGACAGGGGAGGCACCGGGGAGCTGTTTTTT
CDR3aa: CASSQDRGGTGELFF

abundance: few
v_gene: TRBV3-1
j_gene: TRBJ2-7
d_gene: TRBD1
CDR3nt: TGTGCCAGCAGCCAAGGGACAGGGTTCCACGAGCAGTACTTC
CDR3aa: CASSQGTGFHEQYF

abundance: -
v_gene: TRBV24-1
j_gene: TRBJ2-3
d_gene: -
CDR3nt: TGTGCCACCAGGGCTTCTAGCACAGATACGCAGTATTTT
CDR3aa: CATRASSTDTQYF

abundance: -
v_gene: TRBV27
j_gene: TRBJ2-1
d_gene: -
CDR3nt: TGTGCCAGCAGACACGGAGGTCCCAACAATGAGCAGTTCTTC
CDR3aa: CASRHGGPNNEQFF

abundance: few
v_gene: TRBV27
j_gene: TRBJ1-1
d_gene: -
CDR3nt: TGTGCCAGCAGTTTATCTTGGCAGGCAGGTGAAGCTTTCTTT
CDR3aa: CASSLSWQAGEAFF

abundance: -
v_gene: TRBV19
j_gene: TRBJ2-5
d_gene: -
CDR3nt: TGTGCCAGTAGTATTACTCTAACCTCGGCAGAGACCCAGTACTTC
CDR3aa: CASSITLTSAETQYF

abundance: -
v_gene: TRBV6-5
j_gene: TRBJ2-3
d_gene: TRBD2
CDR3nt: TGTGCCAGCAGTTACCCGACTAGCGGGGGGAACACAGATACGCAGTATTTT
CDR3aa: CASSYPTSGGNTDTQYF

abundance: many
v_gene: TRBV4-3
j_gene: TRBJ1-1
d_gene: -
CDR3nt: TGCGCCAGCAGCCAAGATTGGCGGACGAACACTGAAGCTTTCTTT
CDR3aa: CASSQDWRTNTEAFF

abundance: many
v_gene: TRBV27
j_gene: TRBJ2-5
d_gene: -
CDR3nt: TGTGCCAGCAGTTCGTATACCGCCGAGGAGACCCAGTACTTC
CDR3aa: CASSSYTAEETQYF